The clone carrying this T cell receptor (beta chain) was seen just once. This entry comes from a study of blood T cell repertoires in COVID-19. Study-level background: Italy, Spain and the United States were the sources of the convalescent and acute COVID-19 samples.

This CDR3 comprises 15 residues. V lost 0 bases, J lost 6 bases, and 2 bases stayed unmatched. Per the germline V gene, CDR1 is ENHRY and CDR2 is SYGVKD. Per the original methods: By means of reference gene primer amplification, nucleated cell counts were estimated. Here immunoSEQ multiplex PCR was the method, and the copy in TCRdb shows in-frame clones only, minus some. Clone size and V and J calls were adopted from that table, with D and trimming inferred from the DNA. Of about 250,000 clones listed, roughly four fifths are singletons. The receptor was derived from a man older than 75 with acute or convalescent COVID-19. The sequenced sample was peripheral blood. This chain links TRBV10-3 with TRBJ2-1, with 10 bases lining up with TRBD2. The CDR3 spells CAISESPSGSNEQFF. The CDR3 coding sequence is TGTGCCATCAGTGAGTCGCCTAGCGGGAGCAATGAGCAGTTCTTC.